This T cell receptor beta chain was sequenced for a study of cytomegalovirus exposure and HLA in healthy donors. Findings and caveats of the study: Testing in vitro showed three CMV-associated chains specific for CMV antigens. Researchers catalogued over 150 TCR beta chains as cytomegalovirus-associated. Diagnosis of cytomegalovirus status made by the classifier reportedly showed high specificity and sensitivity.

The V gene lost 4 bases and the J gene lost 3 bases, with 6 bases spanning the gap. This CDR3 is 12 amino acids long. Germline V gene sequence: CDR1 MNHEY, CDR2 SMNVEV (reference sequence). TCRdb's copy holds only in-frame clones and misses some; the assay was immunoSEQ multiplex PCR. The table has 130,000 or so clones, roughly 89% seen once. Only one count was recorded for this clone. The antigen remains unidentified. The origin of this receptor is a woman between 18 and 29 years old in good health and CMV-seronegative. This rearrangement joins TRBV27 to TRBJ1-1, with D unresolved. Sequenced: PBMCs. This chain's CDR3 is CASSSPYTEAFF. The CDR3 region has the DNA TGTGCCAGCAGTTCCCCCTACACTGAAGCTTTCTTT.